Here is one T cell receptor (beta chain) with its context. The antigen remains unidentified. The sample is drawn from a study of shared clonotypes between healthy human individuals. Overall study: Every donor yielded three CD4 naive, three CD4 memory, two CD8 naive and one CD8 memory plate. Study conclusions and caveats: The study generally estimated greater richness for naive than memory subsets. About 5% was the fraction of naive CD4 clonotypes found shared across several donors.

CD45RO negativity and positive selection for CCR7 defined naive CD8 cells, a population that excluded terminally differentiated effector memory CD45RA+ cells. TCRdb's table, derived via immunoSEQ multiplex PCR, lists solely in-frame clones and lacks some. The data show about 1,900,000 clones, about 95% seen once. CDR3 length: 18 amino acids. CDR1 and CDR2 from the germline V gene are MDHEN and SYDVKM. J gave up 5 bases and V 4 bases, and 17 bases lay outside the gene matches. This receptor was identified in a young man in good health. Specimen: naive CD8+ T cells sorted from blood. This rearrangement joins TRBV28 to TRBJ1-5, with 7 bases identical to TRBD1. The chain's CDR3 is CASSWDSRGQTKDQPQHF. CDR3 nucleotides: TGTGCCAGCAGTTGGGACTCTAGGGGACAGACCAAAGATCAGCCCCAGCATTTT.